One and the same sample provided the 27 T cell receptor beta chains below, sequenced in a study of cytomegalovirus exposure and HLA in healthy donors. The repertoire was sequenced with immunoSEQ multiplex PCR; TCRdb's copy has only in-frame clones and lacks some. Among about 120,000 clones listed, roughly 90% were seen once. What was sequenced was PBMCs. The receptor set was obtained from a woman in her late teens or twenties in good health and CMV-seropositive.

The rearrangement uses TRBV6-1 and TRBJ2-2, with TRBD1 as a possible D gene (6 bases). The length of the CDR3 is 15 residues. The V gene lost 1 base and the J gene lost 7 bases, with 13 bases spanning the gap. The germline CDR1 and CDR2 sequences are MNHNS and SASEGT. The CDR3 protein is CASSEVQGSNGELFF. The CDR3 DNA sequence: TGTGCCAGCAGTGAAGTCCAGGGGTCCAACGGGGAGCTGTTTTTT.

In its sample, this clone was seen once. This chain uses TRBV5-1 with TRBJ2-2; 9 nucleotides align to TRBD1. The CDR3 length is 17 residues. Looked up from germline, CDR1 is SGHRS and CDR2 is YFSETQ. Trimming took 7 bases from V and 4 from J; bases not matched to a gene: 14. In DNA, the CDR3 is TGCGCCAGCTTTAGGTCCGGGACAGGGTCCAGCACCGGGGAGCTGTTTTTT. Its protein product is CASFRSGTGSSTGELFF.

The sample holds one count of this clone. This chain uses TRBV5-6 with TRBJ1-2; D is undetermined. Germline assignment: CDR1 SGHDT and CDR2 YYEEEE. This CDR3 comprises 14 residues. Trimming left V 0 bases short and J 5 bases short, with 11 bases between. As DNA, the CDR3 is TGTGCCAGCAGCTTGGCGGGTAACCATTATGGCTACACCTTC. This encodes CASSLAGNHYGYTF.

The chain carries TRBV29-1 and TRBJ1-5, with a possible D match to TRBD1 (5 bases). This CDR3 is 14 amino acids long. V lost 6 bases to trimming and J lost 4 bases, with 16 bases between them. Germline V gene lookup returns CDR1 SQVTM and CDR2 ANQGSEA. The CDR3, as DNA: TGCAGCGTCTCTGTGAATAACAGGAATCAGCCCCAGCATTTT. This gives the protein CSVSVNNRNQPQHF. Filled out from reference TRBV29-1 and TRBJ1-5, the complete variable domain reads SAVISQKPSRDICQRGTSLTIQCQVDSQVTMMFWYRQQPGQSLTLIATANQGSEATYESGFVIDKFPISRPNLTFSTLTVSNMSPEDSSIYLCSVSVNNRNQPQHFGDGTRLSIL.

The chain couples TRBV2 to TRBJ2-7; TRBD2 aligns across 9 bases. Germline CDR1 reads SNHLY; CDR2 reads FYNNEI. The CDR3 length is 18 residues. After removal of 2 bases from V and 5 bases from J, the junction contained 16 bases not matched to a gene. The CDR3 nucleotides are TGTGCCAGCAGTGAATCGTCGTGGGGCGGGAGGGCCATCGACGAGCAGTACTTC. This codes for CASSESSWGGRAIDEQYF.

About this clone: This same CDR3 is encoded by further DNA sequences in the sample. The chain links TRBV5-1 to TRBJ1-2; D not certain. V lost 4 bases, J lost 7 bases, and 11 bases lay in between. This CDR3 has 12 amino acids. Germline CDR1 reads SGHRS; CDR2 reads YFSETQ. The CDR3 coding sequence is TGCGCCAGCAGCCCAGGCGAGTCTGGCTACACCTTC. Protein: CASSPGESGYTF.

This clone turned up a few times. The CDR3 region is CASSDGQSNSPLHF. As DNA, the CDR3 is TGTGCCAGCAGCGATGGACAGTCGAACTCACCCCTCCACTTT. The chain carries TRBV9 and TRBJ1-6; a possible D gene is TRBD1 (6 bases). The CDR3 totals 14 residues. Germline V gives CDR1 SGDLS, CDR2 YYNGEE. V lost 3 bases and J 10 bases, leaving 14 bases between the germline ends.

The chain couples TRBV18 to TRBJ2-3; tentatively, D is TRBD2 (7 bases). The CDR3 contains 17 residues. The ends were cut back, 0 bases at V and 4 bases at J, with 17 bases in the middle. Germline CDR1 and CDR2: KGHSH and LQKENI. The CDR3 coding sequence is TGTGCCAGCTCACCACCGAGGGGGGGGTCTAGGTCAGATACGCAGTATTTT. Its translation: CASSPPRGGSRSDTQYF.

The count of this clone is one. The V and J genes are TRBV6-5 and TRBJ2-1, with 11 positions matching TRBD2. The CDR3 contains 16 residues. The junction had 8 bases not matched to a gene; V was cut back by 2 bases and J by 8 bases. Germline CDR1 is MNHEY and CDR2 is SVGAGI. CDR3 sequence: CASSYAASGRRDEQFF. CDR3 in DNA: TGTGCCAGCAGTTACGCGGCTAGCGGGAGGCGGGATGAGCAGTTCTTC.

This chain uses TRBV30 with TRBJ2-5, with D tentatively TRBD1 (5 bases). The CDR3 length is 15 residues. Germline loops: CDR1 GTSNPN, CDR2 SVGIG (reference sequence). V lost 4 bases, J lost 4 bases, and 19 bases lay in between. The CDR3, as DNA: TGTGCCTGGACCGGAGACAGTTTTCTGGGAGAGACCCAGTACTTC. Its translation is CAWTGDSFLGETQYF.

The rearrangement uses TRBV6-1 and TRBJ1-5; D gene uncertain. Trimming shortened V by 2 bases and J by 0 bases, and 11 bases separated the two germline ends. The CDR3 runs 16 residues. CDR1 and CDR2 from the germline V gene are MNHNS and SASEGT. Here the CDR3 DNA reads TGTGCCAGCAGTGAACGTCGGTTACCTAGCAATCAGCCCCAGCATTTT. This codes for CASSERRLPSNQPQHF.

The gene calls are TRBV2 and TRBJ1-6, with TRBD1 matching over 9 bases. There are 14 residues in the CDR3. V lost 11 bases to trimming and J lost 10 bases; unmatched junction nucleotides: 12. From germline, CDR1 is SNHLY and CDR2 FYNNEI. The CDR3 nucleotides are TGTGCCTCTGCGGAACAGGGGGCCAGGTCACCCCTCCACTTT. Translating it yields CASAEQGARSPLHF. The full variable domain, completed using reference TRBV2 and TRBJ1-6, is EPEVTQTPSHQVTQMGQEVILRCVPISNHLYFYWYRQILGQKVEFLVSFYNNEISEKSEIFDDQFSVERPDGSNFTLKIRSTKLEDSAMYFCASAEQGARSPLHFGNGTRLTVT.

The chain is built from TRBV13 and TRBJ2-1; 9 nucleotides line up with TRBD2. The J segment lost 5 bases and the V segment lost 0 bases, leaving 11 bases of the junction unmatched. CDR1 and CDR2 (germline): PRHDT, FYEKMQ (reference sequence). CDR3 length equals 18 residues. CDR3 loop: CASSLGEESGRKDNEQFF. The CDR3 DNA follows: TGTGCCAGCAGCTTAGGGGAGGAGAGCGGGAGGAAAGACAATGAGCAGTTCTTC.

The gene calls are TRBV5-4 and TRBJ2-7; 8 bases line up with TRBD1. This CDR3 comprises 16 residues. V lost 6 bases and J lost 0; bases outside the gene matches: 11. CDR1 SGHNT and CDR2 YYREEE come from the germline V gene (reference sequence). CDR3 sequence (DNA): TGTGCCAGCACTGATGCAAACAGGGGGAACTCCTACGAGCAGTACTTC. Encoded protein: CASTDANRGNSYEQYF.

This chain uses TRBV28 with TRBJ1-5; 8 bases are a match to TRBD1. With 4 bases clipped from V and 0 bases from J, the junction kept 8 bases outside the gene matches. Per the germline V gene, CDR1 is MDHEN and CDR2 is SYDVKM. The CDR3 is 17 amino acids. The CDR3 spells CASSSSGTGNSNQPQHF. CDR3 nucleotides: TGTGCCAGCAGTTCCTCCGGGACAGGTAATAGCAATCAGCCCCAGCATTTT.

The J gene is TRBJ1-2, the V gene TRBV5-1; TRBD1 agrees at 7 bases. Germline V lookup: CDR1 SGHRS, CDR2 YFSETQ. The J segment lost 4 bases and the V segment lost 2 bases, leaving 8 bases of the junction unmatched. CDR3 length: 15 residues. This CDR3 reads CASSFVSGGGYGYTF. The CDR3 nucleotides read TGCGCCAGCAGCTTCGTTTCAGGGGGTGGCTATGGCTACACCTTC.

The V call is TRBV29-1, the J call TRBJ1-2; 10 positions agree with TRBD1. Germline lookup yields CDR1 SQVTM and CDR2 ANQGSEA. The CDR3 runs to 13 residues. V shed 8 bases and J 7 bases; nucleotides not matched to a gene: 10. CDR3 DNA: TGCAGCTTCATCCCGACAGGGGGCTTTGGCTACACCTTC. Translated, it gives CSFIPTGGFGYTF.

This chain links TRBV29-1 with TRBJ1-1; 8 bases are shared with TRBD1. The CDR3 runs to 13 residues. V gave up 7 bases and J gave up 0 bases; unmatched junction bases: 4. Germline V lookup: CDR1 SQVTM, CDR2 ANQGSEA. In DNA, the CDR3 is TGCAGCGCTGGACAGGGACTGAACACTGAAGCTTTCTTT. Translated, it gives CSAGQGLNTEAFF.

This clone has a single count. V usage is TRBV5-1 and J usage is TRBJ1-3; D gene unclear. Trimming removed 4 bases from V and 0 bases from J, with 8 bases in between. Germline CDR1 reads SGHRS; CDR2 reads YFSETQ. The CDR3 spans 14 residues. In DNA form, the CDR3 reads TGCGCCAGCAGCATCGGTGACTCTGGAAACACCATATATTTT. Translation: CASSIGDSGNTIYF.

This sequence joins TRBV4-2 and TRBJ2-1; the match to TRBD2 covers 8 bases. Germline CDR1 LGHNA, CDR2 YNFKEQ. Trimming took 1 base from V and 6 from J; bases not matched to a gene: 5. The CDR3 runs to 15 residues. Here the CDR3 reads CASSQAGLGPNEQFF. Written as DNA, the CDR3 is TGTGCCAGCAGCCAAGCGGGACTAGGACCCAATGAGCAGTTCTTC.

The genes are TRBV29-1 and TRBJ1-1; D unclear. Germline V lookup: CDR1 SQVTM, CDR2 ANQGSEA. The ends were cut back, 0 bases at V and 11 bases at J, with 13 bases in the middle. There are 12 residues in the CDR3. DNA for the CDR3: TGCAGCGTTGAAGATCGGGGATTGAGTGCTTTCTTT. It translates to CSVEDRGLSAFF.

The chain combines TRBV28 with TRBJ1-5, with D perhaps matching TRBD1 (6 bases). V was trimmed by 4 bases and J by 2 bases, leaving 18 bases between them. The CDR3 loop spans 17 amino acids. From germline, CDR1 is MDHEN and CDR2 SYDVKM. The CDR3 loop reads CASSSGTPINGNQPQHF. CDR3 in DNA: TGTGCCAGCAGTTCAGGGACACCGATAAATGGCAATCAGCCCCAGCATTTT. Based on the CDR3 plus reference TRBV28 and TRBJ1-5, the full variable domain is DVKVTQSSRYLVKRTGEKVFLECVQDMDHENMFWYRQDPGLGLRLIYFSYDVKMKEKGDIPEGYSVSREKKERFSLILESASTNQTSMYLCASSSGTPINGNQPQHFGDGTRLSIL.

This clone was seen just once. The chain combines TRBV5-4 with TRBJ1-2; maybe TRBD1 (5 bases). Looked up from germline, CDR1 is SGHNT and CDR2 is YYREEE (reference sequence). This CDR3 is built from 13 residues. V dropped 4 bases and J dropped 0 bases, with 7 bases sitting between them. The CDR3 loop is CASSKGSNYGYTF. The CDR3 region has the DNA TGTGCCAGCAGCAAGGGGTCTAACTATGGCTACACCTTC.

The chain carries TRBV28 and TRBJ2-5; D may be TRBD1 (6 bases). The CDR3 runs 15 residues. V lost 4 bases, J lost 4 bases, and 16 bases lay in between. The germline V gene has CDR1 MDHEN and CDR2 SYDVKM. The CDR3 region has the DNA TGTGCCAGCAGTTCCCCAGGGGTTGGGGTAGAGACCCAGTACTTC. Its protein product is CASSSPGVGVETQYF.

V usage is TRBV13 and J usage is TRBJ2-5; weak D call: TRBD2 (7 bases). The germline V gene has CDR1 PRHDT and CDR2 FYEKMQ (reference sequence). The CDR3 runs to 13 residues. Between the trimmed V and J ends, which lost 5 bases and 5 bases, there was a span of 12 bases. The CDR3 bases are TGTGCCAGCAGCCCGGGGGGCCGGGAGACCCAGTACTTC. Translated: CASSPGGRETQYF.

The chain uses TRBV20-1 and TRBJ1-2; D gene unclear. The CDR3 length is 11 residues. With 4 bases removed from V and 2 bases from J, the gap between germline ends came to 5 bases. Germline V gene sequence: CDR1 DFQATT, CDR2 SNEGSKA (reference sequence). CDR3 nucleotide sequence: TGCAGTGCTATCCTAAACTATGGCTACACCTTC. This gives the protein CSAILNYGYTF.

The J gene is TRBJ2-7, the V gene TRBV4-1; 12 nucleotides match TRBD1. V was clipped by 3 bases and J by 5 bases; unmatched bases: 5. Germline CDR1 reads MGHRA; CDR2 reads YSYEKL. The CDR3 consists of 15 residues. DNA for the CDR3: TGCGCCAGCAGCCATGGGACAGGGGGCTTCAACGAGCAGTACTTC. It translates to CASSHGTGGFNEQYF.